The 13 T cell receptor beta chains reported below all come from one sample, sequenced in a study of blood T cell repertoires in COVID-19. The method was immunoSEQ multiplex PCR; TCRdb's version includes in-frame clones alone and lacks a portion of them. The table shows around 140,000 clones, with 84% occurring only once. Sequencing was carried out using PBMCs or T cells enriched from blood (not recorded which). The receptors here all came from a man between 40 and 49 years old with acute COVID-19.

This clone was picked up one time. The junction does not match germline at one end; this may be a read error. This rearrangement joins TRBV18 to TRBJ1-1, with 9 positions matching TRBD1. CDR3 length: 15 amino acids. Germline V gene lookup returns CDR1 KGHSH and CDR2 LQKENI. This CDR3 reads CASSPPGQGETEAFF. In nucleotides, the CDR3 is TGTGCCAGCTCTCCACCGGGACAGGGTGAAACTGAAGCTTTCTTT.

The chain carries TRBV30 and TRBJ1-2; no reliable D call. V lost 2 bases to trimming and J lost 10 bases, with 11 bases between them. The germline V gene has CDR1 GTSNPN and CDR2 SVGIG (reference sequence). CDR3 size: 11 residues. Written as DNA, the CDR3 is TGTGCCTGGAGTAGGAATAGCCCCTACACCTTC. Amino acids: CAWSRNSPYTF.

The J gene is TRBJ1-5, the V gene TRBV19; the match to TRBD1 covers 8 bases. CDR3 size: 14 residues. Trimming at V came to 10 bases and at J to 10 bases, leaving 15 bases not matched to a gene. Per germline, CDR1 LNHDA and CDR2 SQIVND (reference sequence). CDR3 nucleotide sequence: TGTGCCACCCACAGGGGGACCCACCACGTCCCCCAGCATTTT. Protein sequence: CATHRGTHHVPQHF.

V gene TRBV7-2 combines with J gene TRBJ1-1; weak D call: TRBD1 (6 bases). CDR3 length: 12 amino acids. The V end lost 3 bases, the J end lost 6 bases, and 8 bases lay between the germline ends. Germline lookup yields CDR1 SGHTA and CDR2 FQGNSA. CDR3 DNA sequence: TGTGCCAGCAGCTTGGACAGCCCTGAAGCTTTCTTT. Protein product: CASSLDSPEAFF.

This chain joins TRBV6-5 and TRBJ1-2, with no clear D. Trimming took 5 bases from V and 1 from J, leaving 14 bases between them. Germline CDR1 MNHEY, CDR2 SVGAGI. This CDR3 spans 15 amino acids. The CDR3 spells CASSSREAINYGYTF. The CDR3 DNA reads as TGTGCCAGCAGTAGCCGGGAGGCTATTAACTATGGCTACACCTTC.

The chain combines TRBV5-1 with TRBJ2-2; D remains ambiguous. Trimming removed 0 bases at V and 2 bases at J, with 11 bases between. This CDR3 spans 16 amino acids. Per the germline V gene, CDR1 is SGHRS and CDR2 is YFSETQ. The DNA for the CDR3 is TGCGCCAGCAGCTTGGTACGGCAGGCCAACACCGGGGAGCTGTTTTTT. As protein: CASSLVRQANTGELFF.

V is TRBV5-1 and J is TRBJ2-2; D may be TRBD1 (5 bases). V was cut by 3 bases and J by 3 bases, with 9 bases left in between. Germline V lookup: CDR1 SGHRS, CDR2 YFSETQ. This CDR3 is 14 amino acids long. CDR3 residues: CASSSGWDTGELFF. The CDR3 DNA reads TGCGCCAGCAGCTCAGGGTGGGACACCGGGGAGCTGTTTTTT.

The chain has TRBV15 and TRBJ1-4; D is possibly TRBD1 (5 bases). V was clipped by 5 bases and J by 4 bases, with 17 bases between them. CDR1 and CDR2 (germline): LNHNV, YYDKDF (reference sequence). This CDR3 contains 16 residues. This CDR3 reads CATSSRGRLLNEKLFF. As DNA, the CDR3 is TGTGCCACCAGCTCTCGGGGGAGGCTCCTTAATGAAAAACTGTTTTTT.

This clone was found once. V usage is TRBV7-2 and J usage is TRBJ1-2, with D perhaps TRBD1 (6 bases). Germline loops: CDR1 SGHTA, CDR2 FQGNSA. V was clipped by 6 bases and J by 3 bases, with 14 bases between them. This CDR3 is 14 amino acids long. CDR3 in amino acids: CASSSTRGYYGYTF. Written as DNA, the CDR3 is TGTGCCAGCAGTTCAACAAGGGGGTACTATGGCTACACCTTC.

The CDR3, as DNA: TGTGCCAGTAGCTTTGGGACAGGAAGAGAAAAACTGTTTTTT. This translates into CASSFGTGREKLFF. The chain joins TRBV19 to TRBJ1-4; TRBD1 agrees at 8 bases. Germline loops: CDR1 LNHDA, CDR2 SQIVND (reference sequence). The CDR3 length is 14 residues. The J segment lost 8 bases and the V segment lost 6 bases, leaving 8 bases of the junction unmatched.

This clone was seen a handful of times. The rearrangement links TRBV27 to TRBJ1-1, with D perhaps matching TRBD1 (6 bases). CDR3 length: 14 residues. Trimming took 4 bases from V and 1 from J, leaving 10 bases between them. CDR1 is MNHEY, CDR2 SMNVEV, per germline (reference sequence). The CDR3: CASSYRAQNTEAFF. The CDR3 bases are TGTGCCAGCAGTTACAGGGCTCAGAACACTGAAGCTTTCTTT.

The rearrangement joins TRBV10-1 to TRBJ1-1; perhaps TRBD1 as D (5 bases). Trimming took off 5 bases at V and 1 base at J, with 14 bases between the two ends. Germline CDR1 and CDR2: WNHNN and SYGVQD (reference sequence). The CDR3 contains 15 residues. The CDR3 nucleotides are TGCGCCAGCAGTTCAGGGTCGACTGGGAACACTGAAGCTTTCTTT. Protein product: CASSSGSTGNTEAFF.

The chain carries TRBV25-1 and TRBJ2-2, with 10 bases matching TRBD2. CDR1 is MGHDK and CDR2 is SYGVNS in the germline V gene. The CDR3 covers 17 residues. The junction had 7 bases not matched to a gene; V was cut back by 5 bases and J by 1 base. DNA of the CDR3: TGTGCCAGCAGTAATACCATAGCGGGAGGGAACACCGGGGAGCTGTTTTTT. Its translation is CASSNTIAGGNTGELFF.